This T cell receptor (beta chain) was documented in a study of shared clonotypes between healthy human individuals (dated by TCRdb to about 2020). As for the study more broadly: Two women and three men aged 18 to 49 years were included in the cohort. Per donor, three plates each were used for CD4 naive and CD4 memory, two for CD8 naive, and one for CD8 memory. To estimate repertoire size and how much clonotypes are shared between individuals, the study performed deep sequencing of blood TCR repertoires from about five healthy adults. To increase sequencing depth and limit assay-specific biases, TCR repertoire library preparation and sequencing were carried out by different laboratories using diverse techniques. Each donor's leukapheresis produced roughly between roughly 0.85 and 10 billion PBMCs. General conclusions and limits of the study: Even with the large sequencing depth, rarefaction of the sorted-subset datasets indicated that sequencing was incomplete. Higher generation probabilities were observed for clonotypes shared by all four sorted-subset donors than for non-shared clonotypes. Because the study included a small number of donors, the genetic and exposure-history diversity represented was limited. About 5% of naive CD4, 3.5% of naive CD8, about 2.1% of memory CD4, and around 0.4% of memory CD8 clonotypes were shared across a few donors. Only blood was sampled, and tissue TCR repertoires likely differ from those in blood. Naive subsets generally had larger estimated clonotype richness than memory subsets. Pairwise subsampling indicated that sequencing depth was expected to affect the degree of clonotype sharing among donors.

CD8 naive samples were CD45RO-negative cells positively selected for CCR7, giving a CD45RA+CCR7+ population that excluded TemRA cells. Donors were healthy HIV-negative adults with no recently reported acute infections or vaccinations. Every donor was a Caucasian adult living in Nashville, Tennessee, USA. Blood was obtained by leukapheresis, after which PBMCs were separated by Ficoll-Histopaque density gradient centrifugation and cryopreserved in liquid nitrogen vapor phase. Purity and quantity of every magnetically sorted T cell population were checked by analytical flow cytometry. Genomic DNA was isolated from every sorted fraction and measured by UV absorbance on a Nanodrop 2000c. Using the deep immunoSEQ assay, TCR CDR3 regions were amplified from genomic DNA by multiplex PCR. Genomic DNA extracted from each cell subset was distributed evenly over all wells of several immunoSEQ 96-well plates, and each plate served as one replicate. For sorted subsets, 200 to 250 ng of genomic DNA, equivalent to some 30,000 T cell genomes, went into each replicate PCR. The purified libraries were quantified using a Qubit 3.0 fluorometer, sized with a Bioanalyzer 2100, and then quantified again using the KAPA Library Quantification kit. Each immunoSEQ 96-well plate was sequenced on its own single-read 150-cycle Illumina NextSeq 550 flow cell. Turning to the authors' computational methods: The immunoSEQ output contained only junctional sequences without quality scores, so filtering could not match that applied to full-length reads. Sequences were annotated with PyIR, a Python wrapper for IgBLAST v1.9, using IMGT germline references to assign V/J genes and CDR3. Reads were filtered out if the reads had weak V/J assignments (E-value above 1e-6), no CDR3, stop codons, out-of-frame junctions, or ambiguous translated residues. A V3J clonotype was defined by an identical inferred V gene, J gene, and CDR3 amino acid sequence. To compute the percentage overlap between repertoires, the number of shared unique clonotypes was divided by the size of the smaller repertoire. Three approaches were used to assess repertoire richness: RTK rarefaction, the Chao1 estimator, and Recon v2.1 estimates of unobserved clonotypes. OLGA was used to compute generation probabilities for all TCRbeta clonotypes that the gDNA method yielded from a few donors. Held by TCRdb, this immuneACCESS table contains in-frame sequences only and omits some clones. Under half of the omission traces to an unresolved V gene where checked; the cause of the rest is unknown. That table gives V, J and clone size, and the DNA gave D and trimming. The sample table contains about 2 million clones; only one count was recorded for approximately 95% of them. Clones ranked in the top ten supply more than 0.9% of the sample.

A word on this clone: This clone's antigen is unknown. No per-base quality is available; no much larger clone lies one base away.

V and J are truncated by 6 bases and 8 bases respectively, leaving an intervening sequence of 10 bases. CDR1 LNHDA and CDR2 SQIVND are derived from the germline V gene (reference sequence). The CDR3 contains 11 residues, cysteine and phenylalanine counted. Just the 33-base CDR3 DNA is kept, in frame starting at base 1. Sequencing was carried out using naive CD8+ T cells sorted from blood. Per the publication, the cell subset or site label means: CD45RA+CCR7+. The chain joins TRBV19 to TRBJ1-2, with the D gene uncertain. This TCR derives from a man between 18 and 29 years old in good health. The sequenced DNA: TGTGCCAGTAGAGGCAGTCGGGGCTACACCTTC. Translated, this gives CASRGSRGYTF. The entire variable domain, with the stretches around the CDR3 drawn from the reference TRBV19 and TRBJ1-2 proteins, is DGGITQSPKYLFRKEGQNVTLSCEQNLNHDAMYWYRQDPGQGLRLIYYSQIVNDFQKGDIAEGYSVSREKKESFPLTVTSAQKNPTAFYLCASRGSRGYTFGSGTRLTVV.